The TCR beta chain described here comes from a study of CD8 T cells in Susac syndrome. Study-wide results and limits: It was acknowledged by the study that relatively few individuals were included in its TCR sequencing and HLA analysis.

Random hexamers were used to reverse transcribe an amount of about 0.5 to 1 ug RNA. A multiplex approach, immunoSEQ multiplex PCR, amplified TCR beta CDR3 across 54 Vbeta and 13 Jbeta. TCRdb called the immunoSEQ multiplex PCR reads again in MiXCR, with one record for every CDR3 protein. The data contain a few hundred thousand distinct CDR3 sequences, 75% to 85% of them singletons. CD8+ and CD4+ T cells from blood underwent TCR beta sequencing, which was carried out in a high-throughput format. The multiple sclerosis controls, all treatment-naive patients, had relapsing-remitting disease that was stable or active. As for this clonotype: Antigen: not known.

This TCR was recovered from a human donor with multiple sclerosis. Sequenced: CD8+ T cells from PBMCs.

The CDR3 DNA is TGTGCCAGCAGCTTGGAGAGATGGCCTAGCGGGAGGAGCAATGAGCAGTTCTTC. Its protein product is CASSLERWPSGRSNEQFF. The rearrangement joins TRBV11-2 to TRBJ2-1, with 11 positions matching TRBD2. From germline, CDR1 is SGHAT and CDR2 FQNNGV. Unmatched junction bases numbered 13, after V lost 3 bases and J lost 6 bases. The CDR3 sequence is 18 residues long. Full variable domain (remainder filled in from reference TRBV11-2 and TRBJ2-1): EAGVAQSPRYKIIEKRQSVAFWCNPISGHATLYWYQQILGQGPKLLIQFQNNGVVDDSQLPKDRFSAERLKGVDSTLKIQPAKLEDSAVYLCASSLERWPSGRSNEQFFGPGTRLTVL.